The sequence of this T cell receptor (beta chain) was determined in a study of shared clonotypes between healthy human individuals. Cells designated naive CD8 were CD45RO-negative and were positively selected for CCR7, with terminally differentiated effector memory CD45RA+ cells excluded. The CDR3 has 15 residues. Trimming stripped 2 bases from V and 6 bases from J, with 14 bases between. From germline, CDR1 is MNHEY and CDR2 SMNVEV (reference sequence). Produced via immunoSEQ multiplex PCR; TCRdb's table is partial and in-frame only. The table lists about 2.2 million clones, approximately 92% of them singletons.

The clonotype originates from a man younger than 30 in good health. Some clones in this sample may be carry-over from other donors' samples. The sample was naive CD8+ T cells from PBMCs. The chain is built from TRBV27 and TRBJ2-1; D is tentatively TRBD1 or TRBD2 (5 bases each). Here the CDR3 DNA reads TGTGCCAGCAGTTTAATCGGGGCTTCTCTCAATGAGCAGTTCTTC. This sequence encodes CASSLIGASLNEQFF.